The clone carrying this T cell receptor (beta chain) was observed a single time. Its antigen is as yet unknown. TCRdb re-analysed the reads in MiXCR, keeping a single row per CDR3 protein. The sample includes 740,000 or so distinct CDR3 sequences, 35% to 45% of them seen just once. V trimming: 8 bases; J trimming: 9 bases; junction bases outside the gene matches: 1. CDR1 is SNHLY and CDR2 is FYNNEI in the germline V gene. The CDR3 is 11 residues long. The source of the sample is a study of T cell repertoires in cytomegalovirus infection. Looking at the study overall: From public TCR beta signatures came an indication of both CMV infection and matching HLA type. Whole-study results and caveats: HLA-C-restricted TCR beta clonotypes specific for CMV led the ex vivo response. Totalled public TCR beta family frequency picked out people who carried CMV plus the relevant HLA.

The receptor was derived from a human donor in good health (CMV status not recorded). Some clones in this sample may be carry-over from other donors' samples. Sample: PBMCs. The chain is built from TRBV2 and TRBJ1-6; 7 bases line up with TRBD1. CDR3 protein: CASQGVSPLHF. The CDR3 DNA sequence: TGTGCCAGCCAGGGGGTTTCACCCCTCCACTTT.